What follows is one T cell receptor (beta chain) and its context. No antigen is known for it. V dropped 3 bases and J dropped 4; count of bases not matched to a gene: 12. Germline CDR1 is MNHEY and CDR2 is SMNVEV (reference sequence). The CDR3 contains 19 residues. The authors used roughly 650 ng of bulk tumor genomic DNA per sample as template. Biopsies, several per primary tumor and spaced far apart, were collected during surgery. Patients underwent curative surgery for untreated, newly diagnosed non-small cell lung cancer. The donor pool consisted of newly diagnosed non-small cell lung cancer patients who were having surgery with curative intent. TCR beta CDR3 amplification used multiplex PCR with 32 V and 13 J primers. MiXCR was run by TCRdb on the multiplex PCR reads, yielding one entry per CDR3 protein. The table records tens of thousands of distinct CDR3 sequences, 25% to 30% of them present only once.

These data belong to a study of immune heterogeneity within non-small cell lung tumors. General study points: Recurrence of the same dominant CDR3 beta clonotypes was seen across tumor sites within a patient, and site-unique high-frequency clones were present alongside them.

The receptor was derived from a man in his forties or fifties with non-small cell lung cancer. The sample comprised lung tumor tissue. This rearrangement joins TRBV27 to TRBJ2-2; TRBD2 matches at 12 bases. Here the CDR3 reads CASSFGELAGGVVTGELFF. In DNA form, the CDR3 reads TGTGCCAGCAGTTTTGGGGAACTAGCGGGAGGAGTGGTCACCGGGGAGCTGTTTTTT.